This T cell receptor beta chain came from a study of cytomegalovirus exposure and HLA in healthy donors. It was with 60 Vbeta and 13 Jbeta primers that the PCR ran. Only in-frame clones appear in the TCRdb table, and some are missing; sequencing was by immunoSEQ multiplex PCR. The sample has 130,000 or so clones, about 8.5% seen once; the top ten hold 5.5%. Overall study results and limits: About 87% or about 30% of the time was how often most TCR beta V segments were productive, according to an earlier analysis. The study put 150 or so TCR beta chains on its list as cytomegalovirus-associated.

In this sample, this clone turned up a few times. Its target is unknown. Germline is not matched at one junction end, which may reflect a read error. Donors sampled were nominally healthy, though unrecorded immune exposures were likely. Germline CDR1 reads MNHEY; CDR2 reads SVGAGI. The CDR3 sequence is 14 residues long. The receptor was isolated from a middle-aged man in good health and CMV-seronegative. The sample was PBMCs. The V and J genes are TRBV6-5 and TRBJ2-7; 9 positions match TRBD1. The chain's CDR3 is CASRKEGQGKAVLF. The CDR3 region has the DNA TGTGCCAGCAGGAAGGAGGGACAGGGTAAAGCAGTACTTTTC.